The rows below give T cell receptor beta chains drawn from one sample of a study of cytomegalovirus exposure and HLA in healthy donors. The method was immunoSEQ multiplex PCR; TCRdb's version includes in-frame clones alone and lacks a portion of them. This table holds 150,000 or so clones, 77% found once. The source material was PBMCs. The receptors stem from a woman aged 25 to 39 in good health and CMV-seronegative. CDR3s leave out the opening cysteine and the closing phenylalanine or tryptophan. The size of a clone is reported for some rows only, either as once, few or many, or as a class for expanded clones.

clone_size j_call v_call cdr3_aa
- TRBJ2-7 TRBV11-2 ASSFGQGRNEQY
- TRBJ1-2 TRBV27 ASALGVQGIYGYT
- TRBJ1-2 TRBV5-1 ASSLSQGRGYT
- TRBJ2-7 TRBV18 ASSPEGDSYEQY
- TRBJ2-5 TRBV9 ASSVAGAGGYQETQY
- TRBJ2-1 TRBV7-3 ASSLGLAGVNEQF
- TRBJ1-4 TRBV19 ASSIPLHGRGINEKLF
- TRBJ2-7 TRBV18 ASSPRGQGKYEQY
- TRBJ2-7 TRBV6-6 ASSYGTSGAPYEQY
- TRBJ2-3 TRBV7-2 ASRVAGITDTQY
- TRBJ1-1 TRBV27 ASSFTGVFTEAF
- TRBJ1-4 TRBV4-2 ASSQDRTEGGEKLF
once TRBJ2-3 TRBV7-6 ASSLGRTRQTDTQY
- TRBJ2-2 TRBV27 ASSPHRGNTGELF
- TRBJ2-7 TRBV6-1 ASSPTLAGVHEQY
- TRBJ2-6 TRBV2 ARSDTGTGANVLT
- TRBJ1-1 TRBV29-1 SVTGGGTEAF
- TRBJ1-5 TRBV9 ASSVEGAPQPQH